This T cell receptor (beta chain) was identified in a study of regulatory T cells in long-lasting Graves disease. Between the trimmed V and J ends, which lost 2 bases and 2 bases, there was a span of 9 bases. From germline, CDR1 is MNHEY and CDR2 SVGAGI. The CDR3 is 14 amino acids. This clonotype was found many times. Its antigen is as yet unknown. Time point denoted: persistent/refractory GD, antithyroid drugs over 5 years with positive TRAb. Extracted RNA from PBMCs served as the source of the TCR library. Graves' disease diagnosis followed American Thyroid Association guidelines. Broader study findings: Segments TRBV28, TRBJ1-2 and TRBJ2-5 showed preferential usage in persistent disease.

Combining iRepertoire HTBI primers with Arm-PCR of CDR3 regions, the authors built TCR beta libraries. TCRdb reanalysed the multiplex PCR reads using MiXCR and keeps one entry per CDR3 protein. This table holds 400,000 to 500,000 distinct CDR3 sequences, about a fifth found once. V gene TRBV6-5 combines with J gene TRBJ2-5; the D gene is possibly TRBD1 (6 bases). This TCR came from a female donor with Graves disease. The input for sequencing was peripheral blood mononuclear cells (PBMCs), taken when the disease was refractory, from a patient treated with antithyroid drugs. The CDR3 sequence: CASSYIGQQETQYF. DNA of the CDR3: TGTGCCAGCAGTTACATTGGACAGCAAGAGACCCAGTACTTC.